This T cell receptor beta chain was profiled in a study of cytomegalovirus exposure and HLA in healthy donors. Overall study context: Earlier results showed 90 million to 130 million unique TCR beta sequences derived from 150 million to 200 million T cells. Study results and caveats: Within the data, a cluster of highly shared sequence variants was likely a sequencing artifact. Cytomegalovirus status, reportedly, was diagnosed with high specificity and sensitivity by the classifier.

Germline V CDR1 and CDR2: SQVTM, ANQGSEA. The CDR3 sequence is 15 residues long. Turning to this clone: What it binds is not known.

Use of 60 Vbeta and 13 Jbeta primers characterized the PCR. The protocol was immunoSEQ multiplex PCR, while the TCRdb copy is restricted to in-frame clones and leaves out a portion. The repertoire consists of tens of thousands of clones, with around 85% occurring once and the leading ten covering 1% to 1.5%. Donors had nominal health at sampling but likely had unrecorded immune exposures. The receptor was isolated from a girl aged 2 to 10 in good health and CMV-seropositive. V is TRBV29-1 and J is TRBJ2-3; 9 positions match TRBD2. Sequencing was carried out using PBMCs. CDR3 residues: CGTSGFEISTDTQYF. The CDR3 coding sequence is TGCGGCACTAGCGGGTTTGAGATTAGCACAGATACGCAGTATTTT.